Following are 32 T cell receptor beta chains from one sample sequenced in a study of blood T cell repertoires in COVID-19. The repertoire was sequenced with immunoSEQ multiplex PCR; TCRdb's copy has only in-frame clones and lacks some. The repertoire holds around 100,000 clones, with approximately 88% as singletons. The specimen was peripheral blood. Source of these receptors: a woman in her 70s with acute or convalescent COVID-19.

CDR3 region: CATSRGYREYGGYTF. CDR3 DNA sequence: TGTGCCACCAGCAGAGGGTACAGGGAGTATGGTGGCTACACCTTC. This chain joins TRBV15 and TRBJ1-2, with D perhaps matching TRBD1 (6 bases). This CDR3 is 15 amino acids long. Germline-derived CDR1 and CDR2 are LNHNV and YYDKDF (reference sequence). V was shortened by 1 base and J by 7 bases, with 16 bases between the two germline ends.

V gene TRBV2 combines with J gene TRBJ2-2, with TRBD1 matching over 9 bases. The germline V gene encodes CDR1 SNHLY and CDR2 FYNNEI. This CDR3 contains 14 residues. V trimming: 6 bases; J trimming: 6 bases; junction bases outside the gene matches: 5. CDR3 nucleotides: TGTGCCAGCAGAGAGGACAGGGGCGCCGGGGAGCTGTTTTTT. This translates into CASREDRGAGELFF.

The table lists this clone with a few counts. DNA for the CDR3: TGTGCCAGCAGCTTAAAAGTGGCAGGGGGCCAATATAATTCACCCCTCCACTTT. It yields the protein CASSLKVAGGQYNSPLHF. The V gene is TRBV7-6, the J gene TRBJ1-6; TRBD1 aligns across 8 bases. The CDR3 is 18 amino acids. The germline V gene encodes CDR1 SGHVS and CDR2 FNYEAQ. J lost 4 bases, V lost 2 bases, and 10 bases had no gene match.

This clone was recorded only once. The chain couples TRBV7-8 to TRBJ2-7, with TRBD1 matching 10 bases. Germline V gives CDR1 SGHVS, CDR2 FQNEAQ. With 5 bases clipped from V and 1 base from J, the junction kept 8 bases outside the gene matches. CDR3 size: 16 residues. CDR3 sequence reads: CASSTPRDRGSYEQYF. The CDR3 DNA reads TGTGCCAGCAGCACGCCCCGGGACAGGGGTTCCTACGAGCAGTACTTC.

This clone was recorded only once. The chain couples TRBV3-1 (or the pseudogene TRBV3-2) to TRBJ2-3, with D possibly matching TRBD2 (6 bases). Germline V gene sequence: CDR1 LGHDT, CDR2 YNNKEL (reference sequence). The V and J ends lost 11 bases and 2 bases respectively, with 17 bases between them. This CDR3 contains 14 residues. CDR3 coding DNA: TGTGCCTGTTCCTCGGGACTTAACACAGATACGCAGTATTTT. Amino acids: CACSSGLNTDTQYF.

This chain uses TRBV10-3 with TRBJ1-4; possibly TRBD1 for D (5 bases). Germline-derived CDR1 and CDR2 are ENHRY and SYGVKD. V gave up 6 bases and J gave up 6 bases, with 8 bases separating them. This CDR3 region has 12 residues. The CDR3 DNA reads TGTGCCATCAGAGGAGGGGATGAAAAACTGTTTTTT. Its protein product is CAIRGGDEKLFF.

The chain links TRBV10-1 to TRBJ2-3, with 7 bases lining up with TRBD1. Germline V gives CDR1 WNHNN, CDR2 SYGVQD (reference sequence). This CDR3 is 14 amino acids long. The V gene end was trimmed by 6 bases and the J gene end by 0 bases; junction bases not matched to a gene: 3. The CDR3 loop reads CASSRDSSTDTQYF. CDR3 coding DNA: TGCGCCAGCAGCCGGGACAGTAGCACAGATACGCAGTATTTT.

The chain uses TRBV11-2 and TRBJ2-5; no firm D call. The CDR3 runs 14 residues. V was cut by 5 bases and J by 4 bases, with 14 bases left in between. Germline V gene lookup returns CDR1 SGHAT and CDR2 FQNNGV. The CDR3 spells CASSAGRFAETQYF. CDR3 in DNA: TGTGCCAGCAGCGCTGGCAGATTTGCAGAGACCCAGTACTTC.

This clone is a singleton in its sample. This chain connects TRBV5-1 to TRBJ1-6; TRBD1 matches 9 bases. The CDR3 contains 15 residues. Germline V gene data show CDR1 as SGHRS and CDR2 as YFSETQ. The trim removed 1 base at V and 11 bases at J, leaving 7 bases unmatched. CDR3: CASSLSRDRVPPLHF. Written as DNA, the CDR3 is TGCGCCAGCAGCTTGTCCCGGGACAGGGTACCACCCCTCCACTTT.

The chain has TRBV9 and TRBJ2-7, with 12 bases lining up with TRBD1. Trimming at V came to 3 bases and at J to 7 bases, leaving 5 bases not matched to a gene. This CDR3 contains 14 residues. Germline V lookup: CDR1 SGDLS, CDR2 YYNGEE. The CDR3 sequence: CASSARDRGREQYF. The CDR3 nucleotides read TGTGCCAGCAGCGCCCGGGACAGGGGGCGTGAGCAGTACTTC. Combining the CDR3 with reference TRBV9 and TRBJ2-7 gives the whole variable domain DSGVTQTPKHLITATGQRVTLRCSPRSGDLSVYWYQQSLDQGLQFLIQYYNGEERAKGNILERFSAQQFPDLHSELNLSSLELGDSALYFCASSARDRGREQYFGPGTRLTVT.

J is TRBJ2-1 and V is TRBV5-4; D is possibly TRBD2 (6 bases). Germline V gene sequence: CDR1 SGHNT, CDR2 YYREEE (reference sequence). The CDR3 totals 13 residues. The V and J ends lost 4 bases and 10 bases respectively, with 15 bases between them. Written as DNA, the CDR3 is TGTGCCAGCAGCAGAACGGGGGACGGCGAGCAGTTCTTC. Translated, it gives CASSRTGDGEQFF.

CDR3 coding DNA: TGTGCCAGCAGCAGGGACAGGCAGGGCGAGCAGTACTTC. Residues: CASSRDRQGEQYF. The chain combines TRBV7-2 with TRBJ2-7, with 8 positions matching TRBD1. There are 13 residues in the CDR3. V trimming: 5 bases; J trimming: 6 bases; junction bases outside the gene matches: 6. Germline CDR1 reads SGHTA; CDR2 reads FQGNSA.

This clone came up once. The V call is TRBV30, the J call TRBJ1-3; D call uncertain. The CDR3 has 14 residues. The germline V and J ends were trimmed by 0 bases and 4 bases, with 10 bases remaining between them. Germline V gene lookup returns CDR1 GTSNPN and CDR2 SVGIG (reference sequence). For the CDR3, the DNA is TGTGCCTGGAGTGTCCCTATGAGAGGAAACACCATATATTTT. Protein sequence: CAWSVPMRGNTIYF.

The rearrangement joins TRBV25-1 to TRBJ2-7, with TRBD1 matching 12 bases. This CDR3 spans 15 amino acids. V lost 4 bases, J lost 4 bases, and 5 bases stayed unmatched. Germline V gene sequence: CDR1 MGHDK, CDR2 SYGVNS. The CDR3 region is CASSGDRGLFYEQYF. CDR3 sequence (DNA): TGTGCCAGCAGTGGGGACAGGGGGCTCTTTTACGAGCAGTACTTC.

The CDR3 spells CASRSPGENNSPLHF. As DNA, the CDR3 is TGTGCCAGCAGATCCCCAGGGGAAAACAATTCACCCCTCCACTTT. This rearrangement joins TRBV6-5 to TRBJ1-6, with D tentatively TRBD1 (6 bases). CDR1 and CDR2 (germline): MNHEY, SVGAGI. The germline V and J ends were trimmed by 6 bases and 7 bases, with 16 bases remaining between them. The CDR3 length is 15 residues.

This chain connects TRBV5-1 to TRBJ2-3, with 10 bases matching TRBD2. Germline trimming cut 2 bases from V and 6 bases from J; bases unmatched to any gene: 9. The CDR3 length is 16 residues. Germline assignment: CDR1 SGHRS and CDR2 YFSETQ. The CDR3 nucleotides are TGCGCCAGCAGCTTAGCGGGGGGGCCAGGTAGGGATACGCAGTATTTT. It translates to CASSLAGGPGRDTQYF.

The J gene is TRBJ1-1, the V gene TRBV19, with D uncertain. Trimming took off 5 bases at V and 0 bases at J, with 7 bases between the two ends. This CDR3 contains 13 residues. Germline values: CDR1 LNHDA, CDR2 SQIVND (reference sequence). The CDR3 loop is CASSLAMNTEAFF. The CDR3 nucleotides are TGTGCCAGTAGTTTGGCCATGAACACTGAAGCTTTCTTT.

J is TRBJ2-1 and V is TRBV7-9; the D gene is possibly TRBD1 (7 bases). Germline CDR1 and CDR2: SEHNR and FQNEAQ (reference sequence). This CDR3 is 16 amino acids long. Trimming removed 6 bases from V and 7 bases from J, with 22 bases in between. CDR3 sequence: CASRPRGGGDPNEQFF. DNA for the CDR3: TGTGCCAGCAGACCTAGAGGGGGCGGGGACCCGAATGAGCAGTTCTTC.

The V and J genes are TRBV18 and TRBJ1-1; D not certain. V was clipped by 3 bases and J by 0 bases, with 11 bases between them. Germline CDR1 and CDR2: KGHSH and LQKENI. The CDR3 runs 15 residues. The CDR3 region has the DNA TGTGCCAGCTCACCGCTCCGGGAGATGAACACTGAAGCTTTCTTT. Translating gives CASSPLREMNTEAFF.

V gene TRBV6-5 combines with J gene TRBJ1-6; D is undetermined. Trimming removed 4 bases from V and 5 bases from J, with 6 bases in between. This CDR3 has 13 amino acids. Germline-derived CDR1 and CDR2 are MNHEY and SVGAGI. The CDR3 sequence: CASSSVDNSPLHF. The DNA of the CDR3 is TGTGCCAGCAGTTCGGTTGATAATTCACCCCTCCACTTT.

The J gene is TRBJ1-5, the V gene TRBV27; D is possibly TRBD1 (5 bases). The CDR3 is 13 amino acids. The V gene lost 4 bases and the J gene lost 7 bases, with 11 bases spanning the gap. Germline V gene lookup returns CDR1 MNHEY and CDR2 SMNVEV (reference sequence). The CDR3 reads CASSSAGKQPQHF. The CDR3 DNA sequence: TGTGCCAGCAGTTCCGCAGGGAAACAGCCCCAGCATTTT.

This chain links TRBV7-9 with TRBJ2-7; 9 bases fit TRBD1. The junction had 2 bases not matched to a gene; V was cut back by 1 base and J by 1 base. The CDR3 consists of 15 residues. Germline loops: CDR1 SEHNR, CDR2 FQNEAQ (reference sequence). CDR3 nucleotides: TGTGCCAGCAGCTTAGAACAGGGGGCTTCCTACGAGCAGTACTTC. It encodes CASSLEQGASYEQYF.

The chain is built from TRBV9 and TRBJ2-2; tentatively, D is TRBD1 (5 bases). This CDR3 comprises 16 residues. V lost 4 bases to trimming and J lost 4 bases, with 17 bases between them. CDR1 is SGDLS, CDR2 YYNGEE, per germline. The CDR3 protein is CASSPEGAESTGELFF. CDR3 DNA sequence: TGTGCCAGCAGCCCAGAAGGGGCGGAAAGCACCGGGGAGCTGTTTTTT. Complete variable domain (other parts from reference TRBV9 and TRBJ2-2): DSGVTQTPKHLITATGQRVTLRCSPRSGDLSVYWYQQSLDQGLQFLIQYYNGEERAKGNILERFSAQQFPDLHSELNLSSLELGDSALYFCASSPEGAESTGELFFGEGSRLTVL.

The chain is built from TRBV6-1 and TRBJ2-7; 12 bases are a match to TRBD2. Trimming cost V 2 bases and J 6 bases; bases outside gene matches: 5. The CDR3 is 15 amino acids. Germline V gives CDR1 MNHNS, CDR2 SASEGT. The CDR3 DNA reads as TGTGCCAGCAGTGAACTAGCGGGGGGGGTCTCCGAGCAGTACTTC. Translated, it gives CASSELAGGVSEQYF.

CDR3 protein: CASSPSSGSNNEQFF. The CDR3 DNA reads TGTGCCAGCAGCCCCTCTAGCGGGAGTAATAATGAGCAGTTCTTC. V gene TRBV3-1 (or the pseudogene TRBV3-2) combines with J gene TRBJ2-1; TRBD2 agrees at 10 bases. Germline lookup yields CDR1 LGHDT and CDR2 YNNKEL (reference sequence). The CDR3 totals 15 residues. The ends lost 4 bases at V and 7 bases at J; junction bases unmatched: 7.

The V call is TRBV5-6, the J call TRBJ2-3; TRBD2 is a possible D gene (5 bases). The CDR3 has 15 residues. V lost 3 bases and J lost 2, with 13 bases in between. Germline V gene data show CDR1 as SGHDT and CDR2 as YYEEEE. The CDR3 coding sequence is TGTGCCAGCAGCTCCCCTAGGACTTCCACAGATACGCAGTATTTT. Its translation is CASSSPRTSTDTQYF.

The chain joins TRBV14 to TRBJ1-4; D not certain. Germline assignment: CDR1 SGHDN and CDR2 FVKESK. The CDR3 loop spans 13 amino acids. Deletions cut 0 bases from V and 11 bases from J, with 10 bases between. The CDR3 bases are TGTGCCAGCAGCCAAGATAGGACGGGGAAACTGTTTTTT. Amino acid sequence: CASSQDRTGKLFF. The full variable domain, in which reference TRBV14 and TRBJ1-4 provide the parts outside the CDR3, is EAGVTQFPSHSVIEKGQTVTLRCDPISGHDNLYWYRRVMGKEIKFLLHFVKESKQDESGMPNNRFLAERTGGTYSTLKVQPAELEDSGVYFCASSQDRTGKLFFGSGTQLSVL.

This chain links TRBV24-1 with TRBJ2-1; the D gene is possibly TRBD1 (6 bases). This CDR3 contains 16 residues. Trimming stripped 3 bases from V and 7 bases from J, with 18 bases between. The germline CDR1 and CDR2 sequences are KGHDR and SFDVKD. CDR3 loop: CATSDPTQGPENEQFF. CDR3 bases: TGTGCCACCAGTGATCCGACTCAGGGGCCCGAGAATGAGCAGTTCTTC.

This clone showed up just a few times. The genes are TRBV10-1 and TRBJ1-5; 7 bases are shared with TRBD1. The V gene end was trimmed by 10 bases and the J gene end by 5 bases; junction bases not matched to a gene: 5. The germline V gene has CDR1 WNHNN and CDR2 SYGVQD (reference sequence). The CDR3 is made up of 12 amino acids. The CDR3 region is CAIQGEDQPQHF. Written as DNA, the CDR3 is TGCGCCATCCAGGGGGAGGATCAGCCCCAGCATTTT.

V and J are TRBV5-1 and TRBJ2-7; 7 bases agree with TRBD2. Germline CDR1 is SGHRS and CDR2 is YFSETQ. This CDR3 region has 15 residues. The V segment lost 6 bases and the J segment 0 bases; nucleotides outside the gene matches: 9. The CDR3 DNA sequence: TGCGCCAGCAAGGTAGGGGCGGGAGACTCCTACGAGCAGTACTTC. This codes for CASKVGAGDSYEQYF.

The rearrangement uses TRBV19 and TRBJ2-7; no clear D gene. Trimming took off 3 bases at V and 3 bases at J, with 9 bases between the two ends. The CDR3 loop spans 13 amino acids. Germline values: CDR1 LNHDA, CDR2 SQIVND (reference sequence). The CDR3: CASSINSFYEQYF. CDR3 sequence (DNA): TGTGCCAGTAGTATTAACAGCTTCTACGAGCAGTACTTC.

A few counts support this clone. This chain links TRBV18 with TRBJ2-1, with 9 bases fitting TRBD2. Germline V gene lookup returns CDR1 KGHSH and CDR2 LQKENI. V shed 3 bases and J 7 bases; nucleotides not matched to a gene: 7. The CDR3 runs to 15 residues. The chain's CDR3 is CASSPGGGGANEQFF. The CDR3 DNA sequence: TGTGCCAGCTCACCGGGCGGCGGGGGGGCGAATGAGCAGTTCTTC.